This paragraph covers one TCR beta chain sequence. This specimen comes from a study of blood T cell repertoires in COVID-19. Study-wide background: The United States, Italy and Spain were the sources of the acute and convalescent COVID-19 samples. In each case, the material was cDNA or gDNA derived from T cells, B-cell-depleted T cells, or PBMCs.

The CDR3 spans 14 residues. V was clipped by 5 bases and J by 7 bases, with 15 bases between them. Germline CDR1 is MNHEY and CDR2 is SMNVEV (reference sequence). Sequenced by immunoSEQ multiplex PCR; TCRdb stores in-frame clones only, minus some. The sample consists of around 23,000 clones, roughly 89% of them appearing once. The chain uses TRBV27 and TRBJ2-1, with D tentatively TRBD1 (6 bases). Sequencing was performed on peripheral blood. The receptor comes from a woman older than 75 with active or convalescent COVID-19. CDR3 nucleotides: TGTGCCAGCAGTCCAAACAGGGTTTGGAATGAGCAGTTCTTC. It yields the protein CASSPNRVWNEQFF.